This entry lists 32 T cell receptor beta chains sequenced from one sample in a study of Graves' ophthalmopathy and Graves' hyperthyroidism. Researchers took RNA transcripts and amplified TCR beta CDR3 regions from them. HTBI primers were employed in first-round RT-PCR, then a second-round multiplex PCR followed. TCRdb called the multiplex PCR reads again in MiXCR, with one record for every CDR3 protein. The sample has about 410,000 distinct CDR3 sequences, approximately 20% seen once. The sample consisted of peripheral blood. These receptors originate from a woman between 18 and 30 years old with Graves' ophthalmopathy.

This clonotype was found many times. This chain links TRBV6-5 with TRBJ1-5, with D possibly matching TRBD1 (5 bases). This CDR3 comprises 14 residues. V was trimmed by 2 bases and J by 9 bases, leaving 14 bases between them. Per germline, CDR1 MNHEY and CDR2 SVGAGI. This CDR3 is CASSYGGPTMPQHF. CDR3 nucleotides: TGTGCCAGCAGTTACGGGGGACCTACCATGCCCCAGCATTTT.

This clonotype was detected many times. CDR3 loop: CASSLPQGVYEQYF. CDR3 bases: TGTGCCAGCAGTTTACCCCAGGGTGTCTATGAGCAGTACTTC. The rearrangement links TRBV28 to TRBJ2-7; tentative D call: TRBD1 (5 bases). The CDR3 length is 14 residues. Germline loops: CDR1 MDHEN, CDR2 SYDVKM. Deletions cut 2 bases from V and 7 bases from J, with 15 bases between.

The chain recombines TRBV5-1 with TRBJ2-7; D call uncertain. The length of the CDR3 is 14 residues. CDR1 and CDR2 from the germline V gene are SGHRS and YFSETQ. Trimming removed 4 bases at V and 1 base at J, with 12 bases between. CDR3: CASSLRVPSYEQYF. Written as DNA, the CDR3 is TGCGCCAGCAGCCTTCGCGTCCCTTCCTACGAGCAGTACTTC.

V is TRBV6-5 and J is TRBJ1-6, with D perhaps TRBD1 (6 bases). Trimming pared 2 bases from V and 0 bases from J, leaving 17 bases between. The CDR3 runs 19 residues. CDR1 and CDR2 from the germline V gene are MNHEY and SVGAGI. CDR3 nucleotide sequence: TGTGCCAGCAGTTACCAAAAGCCCCAGGGGAGCTCCTATAATTCACCCCTCCACTTT. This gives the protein CASSYQKPQGSSYNSPLHF.

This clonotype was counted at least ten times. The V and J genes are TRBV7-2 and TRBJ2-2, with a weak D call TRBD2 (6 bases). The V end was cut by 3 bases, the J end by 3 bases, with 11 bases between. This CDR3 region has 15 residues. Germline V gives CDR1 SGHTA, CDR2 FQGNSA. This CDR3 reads CASSLWAGHTGELFF. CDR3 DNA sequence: TGTGCCAGCAGCTTGTGGGCGGGACACACCGGGGAGCTGTTTTTT.

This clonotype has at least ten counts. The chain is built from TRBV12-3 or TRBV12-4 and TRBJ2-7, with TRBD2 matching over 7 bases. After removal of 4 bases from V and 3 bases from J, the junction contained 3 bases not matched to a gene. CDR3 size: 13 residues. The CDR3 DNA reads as TGTGCCAGCAGTTACGGGACTATCTACGAGCAGTACTTC. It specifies CASSYGTIYEQYF.

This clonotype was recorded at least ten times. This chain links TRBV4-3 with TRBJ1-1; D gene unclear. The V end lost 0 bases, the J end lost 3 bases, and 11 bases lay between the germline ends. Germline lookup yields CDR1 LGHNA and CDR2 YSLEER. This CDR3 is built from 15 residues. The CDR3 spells CASSQDSGRDTEAFF. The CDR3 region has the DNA TGCGCCAGCAGCCAAGATTCGGGTAGGGACACTGAAGCTTTCTTT.

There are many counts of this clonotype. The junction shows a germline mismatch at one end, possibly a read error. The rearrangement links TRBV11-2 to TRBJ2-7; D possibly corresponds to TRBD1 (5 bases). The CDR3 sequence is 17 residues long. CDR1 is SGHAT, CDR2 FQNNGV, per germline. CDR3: CASSPRAGAVRAYERYF. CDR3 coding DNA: TGTGCCAGCAGCCCACGAGCTGGGGCTGTACGGGCCTACGAGCGGTACTTC.

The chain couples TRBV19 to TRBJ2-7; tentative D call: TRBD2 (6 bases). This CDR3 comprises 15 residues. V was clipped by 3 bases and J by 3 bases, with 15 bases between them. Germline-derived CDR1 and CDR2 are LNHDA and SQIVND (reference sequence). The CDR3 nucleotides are TGTGCCAGTAGTATCAATAGCGGAACCGGCTACGAGCAGTACTTC. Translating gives CASSINSGTGYEQYF.

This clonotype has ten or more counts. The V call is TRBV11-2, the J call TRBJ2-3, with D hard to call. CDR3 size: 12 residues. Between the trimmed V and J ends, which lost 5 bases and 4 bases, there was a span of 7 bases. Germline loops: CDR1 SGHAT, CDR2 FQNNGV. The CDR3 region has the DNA TGTGCCAGCAGCCTAATGTCAGATACGCAGTATTTT. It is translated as CASSLMSDTQYF.

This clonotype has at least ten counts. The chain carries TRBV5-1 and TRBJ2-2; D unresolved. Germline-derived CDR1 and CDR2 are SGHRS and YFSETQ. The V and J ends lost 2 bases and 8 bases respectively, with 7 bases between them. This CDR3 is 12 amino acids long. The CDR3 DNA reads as TGCGCCAGCAGCTTTTCAAGTGGGGAGCTGTTTTTT. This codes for CASSFSSGELFF.

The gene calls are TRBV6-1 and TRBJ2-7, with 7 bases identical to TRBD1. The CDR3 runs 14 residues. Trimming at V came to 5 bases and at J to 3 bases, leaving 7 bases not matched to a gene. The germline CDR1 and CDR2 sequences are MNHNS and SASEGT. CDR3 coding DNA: TGTGCCAGCAGTAAACGGACAGGACTCTACGAGCAGTACTTC. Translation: CASSKRTGLYEQYF.

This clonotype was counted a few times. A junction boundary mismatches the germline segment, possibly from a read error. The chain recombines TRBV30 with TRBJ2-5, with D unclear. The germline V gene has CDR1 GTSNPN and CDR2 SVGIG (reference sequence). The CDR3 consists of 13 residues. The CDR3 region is CAWSPMSQEAQYF. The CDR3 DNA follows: TGTGCCTGGAGCCCTATGTCGCAAGAGGCCCAGTACTTC.

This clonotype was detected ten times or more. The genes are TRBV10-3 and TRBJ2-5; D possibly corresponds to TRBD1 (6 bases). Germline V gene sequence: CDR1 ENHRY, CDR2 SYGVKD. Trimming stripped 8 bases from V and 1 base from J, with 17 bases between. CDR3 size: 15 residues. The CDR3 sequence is CAIGGRGAGQETQYF. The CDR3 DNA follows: TGTGCCATCGGGGGCCGTGGGGCCGGCCAAGAGACCCAGTACTTC.

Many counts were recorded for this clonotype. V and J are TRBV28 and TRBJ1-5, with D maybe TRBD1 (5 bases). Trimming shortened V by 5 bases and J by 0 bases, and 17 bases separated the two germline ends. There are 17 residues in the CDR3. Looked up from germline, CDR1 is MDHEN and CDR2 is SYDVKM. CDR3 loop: CASSTRGAPYSNQPQHF. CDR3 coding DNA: TGTGCCAGCAGTACTAGAGGGGCCCCCTATAGCAATCAGCCCCAGCATTTT.

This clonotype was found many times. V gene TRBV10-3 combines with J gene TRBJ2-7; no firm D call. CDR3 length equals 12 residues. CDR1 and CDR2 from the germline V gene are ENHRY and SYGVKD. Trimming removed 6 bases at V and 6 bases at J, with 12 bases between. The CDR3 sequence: CAISDNPGEQYF. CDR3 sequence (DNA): TGTGCCATCAGCGACAATCCTGGCGAGCAGTACTTC.

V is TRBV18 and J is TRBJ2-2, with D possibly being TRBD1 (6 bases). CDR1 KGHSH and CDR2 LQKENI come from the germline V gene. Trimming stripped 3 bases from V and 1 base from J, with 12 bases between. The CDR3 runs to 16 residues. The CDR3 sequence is CASSPLGALNTGELFF. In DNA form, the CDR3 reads TGTGCCAGCTCACCTCTGGGGGCTTTGAACACCGGGGAGCTGTTTTTT.

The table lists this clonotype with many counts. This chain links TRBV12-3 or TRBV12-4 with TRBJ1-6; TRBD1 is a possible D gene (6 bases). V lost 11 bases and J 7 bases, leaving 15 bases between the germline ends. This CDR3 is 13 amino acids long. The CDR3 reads CAGTGIENSPLHF. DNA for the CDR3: TGTGCCGGCACAGGGATAGAAAATTCACCCCTCCACTTT.

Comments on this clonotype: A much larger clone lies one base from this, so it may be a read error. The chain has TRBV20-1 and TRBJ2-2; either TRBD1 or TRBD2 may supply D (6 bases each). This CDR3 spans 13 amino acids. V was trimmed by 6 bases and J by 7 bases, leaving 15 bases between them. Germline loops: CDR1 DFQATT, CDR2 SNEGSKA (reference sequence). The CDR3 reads CSARQDYIGELFF. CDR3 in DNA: TGCAGTGCACGACAGGACTACATCGGGGAGCTGTTTTTT.

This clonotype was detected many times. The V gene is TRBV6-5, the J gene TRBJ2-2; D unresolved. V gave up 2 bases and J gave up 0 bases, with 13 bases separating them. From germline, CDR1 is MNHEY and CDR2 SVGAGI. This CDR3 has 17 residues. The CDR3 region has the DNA TGTGCCAGCAGTTACATCGTTAGCTACGCGAACACCGGGGAGCTGTTTTTT. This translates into CASSYIVSYANTGELFF.

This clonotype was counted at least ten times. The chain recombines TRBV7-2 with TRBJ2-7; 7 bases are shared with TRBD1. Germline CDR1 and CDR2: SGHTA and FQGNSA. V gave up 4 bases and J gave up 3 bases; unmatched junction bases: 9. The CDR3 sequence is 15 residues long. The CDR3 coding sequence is TGTGCCAGCAGCTCCACGACAGGGTGGGACTACGAGCAGTACTTC. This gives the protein CASSSTTGWDYEQYF.

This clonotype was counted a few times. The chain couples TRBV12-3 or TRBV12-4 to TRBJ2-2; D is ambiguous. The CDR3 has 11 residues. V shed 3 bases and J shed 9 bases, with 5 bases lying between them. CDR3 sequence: CASSFTRELFF. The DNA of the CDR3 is TGTGCCAGCAGTTTCACGAGGGAGCTGTTTTTT.

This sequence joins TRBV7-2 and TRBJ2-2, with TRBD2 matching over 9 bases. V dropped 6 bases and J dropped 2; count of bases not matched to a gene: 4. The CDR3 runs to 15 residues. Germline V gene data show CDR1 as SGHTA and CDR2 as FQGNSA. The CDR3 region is CASRPSGINTGELFF. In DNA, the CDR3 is TGTGCCAGCAGACCTAGCGGGATAAACACCGGGGAGCTGTTTTTT.

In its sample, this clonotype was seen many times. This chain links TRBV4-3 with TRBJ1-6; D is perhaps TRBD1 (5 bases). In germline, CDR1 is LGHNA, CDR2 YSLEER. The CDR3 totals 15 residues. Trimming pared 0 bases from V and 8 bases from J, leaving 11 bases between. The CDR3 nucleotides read TGCGCCAGCAGCCAAGAAGGGGACGGCTATTCACCCCTCCACTTT. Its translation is CASSQEGDGYSPLHF.

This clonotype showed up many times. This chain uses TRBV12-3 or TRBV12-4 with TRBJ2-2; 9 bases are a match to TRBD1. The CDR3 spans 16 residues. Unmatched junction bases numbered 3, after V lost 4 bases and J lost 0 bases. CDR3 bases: TGTGCCAGCAGTTACACAGGGGGCGCGAACACCGGGGAGCTGTTTTTT. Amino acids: CASSYTGGANTGELFF.

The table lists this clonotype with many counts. CDR3 loop: CASSEGPGPYGYTF. CDR3 nucleotides: TGTGCCAGCAGTGAAGGACCCGGTCCTTATGGCTACACCTTC. V and J are TRBV6-1 and TRBJ1-2, with no clear D. Trimming stripped 1 base from V and 5 bases from J, with 11 bases between. The CDR3 sequence is 14 residues long. In germline, CDR1 is MNHNS, CDR2 SASEGT.

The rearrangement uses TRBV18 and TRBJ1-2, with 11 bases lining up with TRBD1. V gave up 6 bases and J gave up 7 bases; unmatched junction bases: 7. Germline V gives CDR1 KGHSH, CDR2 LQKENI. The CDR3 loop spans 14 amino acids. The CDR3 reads CASSQDRGPGGYTF. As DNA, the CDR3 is TGTGCCAGCTCCCAGGACAGGGGGCCTGGTGGCTACACCTTC.

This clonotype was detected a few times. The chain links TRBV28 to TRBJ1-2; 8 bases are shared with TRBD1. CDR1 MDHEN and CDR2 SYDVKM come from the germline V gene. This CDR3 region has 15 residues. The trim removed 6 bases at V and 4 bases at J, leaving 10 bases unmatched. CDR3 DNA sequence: TGTGCCAGCAGGAGCCGGGACAGGCCCCTCTATGGCTACACCTTC. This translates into CASRSRDRPLYGYTF.

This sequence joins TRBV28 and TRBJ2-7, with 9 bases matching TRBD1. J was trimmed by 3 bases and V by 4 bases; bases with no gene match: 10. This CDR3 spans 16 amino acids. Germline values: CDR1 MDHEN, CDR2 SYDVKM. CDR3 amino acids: CASSSSGTGSGYEQYF. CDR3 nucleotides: TGTGCCAGCAGTTCATCCGGGACAGGGTCGGGCTACGAGCAGTACTTC.

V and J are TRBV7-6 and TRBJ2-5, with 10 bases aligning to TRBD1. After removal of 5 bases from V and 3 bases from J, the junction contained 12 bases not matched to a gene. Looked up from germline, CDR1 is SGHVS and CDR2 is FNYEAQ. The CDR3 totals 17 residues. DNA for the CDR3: TGTGCCAGCAGCCTCCGGAAGAGGACAGGGGGGGAAGAGACCCAGTACTTC. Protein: CASSLRKRTGGEETQYF. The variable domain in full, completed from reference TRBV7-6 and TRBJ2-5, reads GAGVSQSPRYKVTKRGQDVALRCDPISGHVSLYWYRQALGQGPEFLTYFNYEAQQDKSGLPNDRFSAERPEGSISTLTIQRTEQRDSAMYRCASSLRKRTGGEETQYFGPGTRLLVL.

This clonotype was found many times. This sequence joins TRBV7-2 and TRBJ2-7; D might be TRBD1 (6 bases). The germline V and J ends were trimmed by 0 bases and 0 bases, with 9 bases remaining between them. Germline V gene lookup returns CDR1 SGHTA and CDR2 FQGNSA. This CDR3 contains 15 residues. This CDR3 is CASSLAGHSSYEQYF. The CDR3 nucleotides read TGTGCCAGCAGCTTAGCGGGACATTCCTCCTACGAGCAGTACTTC.

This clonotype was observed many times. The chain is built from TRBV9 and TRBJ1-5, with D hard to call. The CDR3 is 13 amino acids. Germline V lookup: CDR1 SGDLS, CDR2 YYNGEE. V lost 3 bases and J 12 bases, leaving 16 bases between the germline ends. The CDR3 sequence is CASSADDWSHQHF. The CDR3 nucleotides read TGTGCCAGCAGCGCCGACGACTGGAGTCACCAGCATTTT.